This T cell receptor (beta chain) was captured in a study of T cell changes during pregnancy in multiple sclerosis. Trimming shortened V by 0 bases and J by 2 bases, and 11 bases separated the two germline ends. The CDR3 runs to 15 residues. Germline V CDR1 and CDR2: PRHDT, FYEKMQ (reference sequence). Repertoires were generated with immunoSEQ multiplex PCR, while TCRdb's copy carries only in-frame clones and drops some. The sample has about 120,000 clones, approximately 93% seen once. This chain uses TRBV13 with TRBJ2-7, with TRBD1 as a possible D gene (6 bases). The TCR sequence derives from a female donor with multiple sclerosis, enrolled in a pregnancy study. Sequences were derived from peripheral blood, sampled before pregnancy. In DNA, the CDR3 is TGTGCCAGCAGCTTAGGCCTAAAGGGGGCCTACGAGCAGTACTTC. This gives the protein CASSLGLKGAYEQYF.